A single T cell receptor beta chain is shown here with its context. Its antigen is unidentified. Primers used in a second PCR of roughly 7 to 11 cycles were a sample-barcoded 5' primer and a J-beta primer mix. One entry per CDR3 protein results from TCRdb running MiXCR on the 5' RACE reads. Here the sample spans 1.5 million to 2 million distinct CDR3 sequences, 28% being singletons. V lost 5 bases, J lost 11 bases, and 20 bases stayed unmatched. The germline V gene encodes CDR1 SGHTA and CDR2 FQGNSA. The CDR3 totals 16 residues. The sample comes from a study of blood T cells in healthy people across ages. General study results and limits: The diversity estimates, figures obtained from one million T cells, were considered underestimates.

Investigators took about 9.4 milliliters of peripheral blood from every donor. The receptor was isolated from a woman aged 25 to 39 in good health. The sequenced material came from blood. The chain links TRBV7-2 to TRBJ2-5; the match to TRBD2 covers 7 bases. CDR3 amino acids: CASSRRPVRGNNEQYF. CDR3 DNA: TGTGCCAGCAGCCGTCGTCCGGTGCGGGGGAACAATGAGCAGTACTTC.